This TCR beta chain was retrieved from a study of beta chain features in type 1 diabetes. Study-wide points: Shorter TCRB CDR3s, moderately but significantly so, marked every one of the four CD4+ subsets in Type 1 diabetes patients.

This clone turned up a few times. Its antigen remains unidentified. Since all of the isolated RNA was reverse transcribed, expressed TCRB transcripts were what got sequenced. Sequenced by immunoSEQ multiplex PCR; TCRdb stores in-frame clones only, minus some. The sample includes more than 250,000 clones, 15% of them seen just once. Trimming took 0 bases from V and 5 from J; bases not matched to a gene: 3. The CDR3 spans 15 residues. In germline, CDR1 is SGHNT, CDR2 YYREEE (reference sequence). This receptor was taken from a man aged 18 to 29 with type 1 diabetes. The chain links TRBV5-4 to TRBJ2-5, with TRBD2 matching over 11 bases. Sequenced: naive CD4+ T cells from blood. The chain's CDR3 is CASSLVPSGGETQYF. The DNA for the CDR3 is TGTGCCAGCAGCTTGGTCCCTAGCGGGGGGGAGACCCAGTACTTC.